A single sample gave rise to the 21 T cell receptor beta chains below, sequenced in a study of blood T cells in healthy people across ages. Combining a sample-barcoded 5' primer with a J-beta primer mix, a second PCR ran for roughly 6 to 12 cycles. TCRdb used MiXCR to reprocess the 5' RACE reads, holding one entry per CDR3 protein. This repertoire shows more than 650,000 distinct CDR3 sequences, under 30% found once; its top ten account for over 2.5%. This same sample was also taken into another study, of T cells of mothers and their children.

The sequenced sample was blood. These receptors originate from a boy between 10 and 17 years old in good health.

This clonotype was seen only a few times. V is TRBV9 and J is TRBJ2-2; 7 nucleotides match TRBD2. With 1 base clipped from V and 1 base from J, the junction kept 1 base outside the gene matches. Looked up from germline, CDR1 is SGDLS and CDR2 is YYNGEE. CDR3 length equals 15 residues. This chain's CDR3 is CASSVTGGNTGELFF. In nucleotides, the CDR3 is TGTGCCAGCAGCGTAACGGGGGGGAACACCGGGGAGCTGTTTTTT.

The chain joins TRBV5-5 to TRBJ2-2, with D perhaps matching TRBD1 (6 bases). V shed 0 bases and J shed 7 bases, with 13 bases lying between them. The length of the CDR3 is 15 residues. CDR1 is SGHKS, CDR2 YYEKEE, per germline (reference sequence). In nucleotides, the CDR3 is TGTGCCAGCAGCTTGGGCCAGGGGTTAAACGGGGAGCTGTTTTTT. It is translated as CASSLGQGLNGELFF.

The chain joins TRBV10-3 to TRBJ2-4; no clear D. Germline V gene sequence: CDR1 ENHRY, CDR2 SYGVKD. Trimming stripped 3 bases from V and 6 bases from J, with 6 bases between. The CDR3 is 12 amino acids. CDR3 loop: CAISDDGNIQYF. CDR3 DNA: TGTGCCATCAGTGACGACGGAAACATTCAGTACTTC.

The V gene is TRBV12-3 or TRBV12-4, the J gene TRBJ1-3, with a tentative D call TRBD1 (6 bases). The V end lost 1 base, the J end lost 0 bases, and 10 bases lay between the germline ends. There are 16 residues in the CDR3. CDR3 sequence (DNA): TGTGCCAGCAGTTTAGGTACAGGGAGCTCTGGAAACACCATATATTTT. Protein sequence: CASSLGTGSSGNTIYF.

This clonotype was counted only a few times. The genes are TRBV5-1 and TRBJ1-2; D gene ambiguous. Germline CDR1 reads SGHRS; CDR2 reads YFSETQ. This CDR3 contains 14 residues. Trimming left V 2 bases short and J 7 bases short, with 15 bases between. The CDR3 DNA reads TGCGCCAGCAGCTTCCCCGCTGGGCGGGGTGGCTACACCTTC. It codes for CASSFPAGRGGYTF.

This clonotype showed up just a few times. The chain recombines TRBV5-1 with TRBJ2-5; unclear D gene. Deletions cut 2 bases from V and 5 bases from J, with 13 bases between. In germline, CDR1 is SGHRS, CDR2 YFSETQ. This CDR3 has 14 residues. CDR3 bases: TGCGCCAGCAGCTTAGAAAGCCGCCGGGAGACCCAGTACTTC. Translated: CASSLESRRETQYF.

The rearrangement joins TRBV5-1 to TRBJ2-5; TRBD1 matches 7 bases. With the DNA end fitting TRBJ2-7 better, the J assignment may be wrong. This CDR3 is 16 amino acids long. Germline CDR1 and CDR2: SGHRS and YFSETQ. The DNA for the CDR3 is TGCGCCAGCAGCTTGGAAACGACAGGGATGGGTGACGAGCAGTACTTC. Residues: CASSLETTGMGDEQYF.

This clonotype has at least ten counts. The V gene is TRBV9, the J gene TRBJ2-3; D possibly uses TRBD1 or TRBD2 (7 bases each). Germline CDR1 SGDLS, CDR2 YYNGEE. V was trimmed by 3 bases and J by 6 bases, leaving 20 bases between them. CDR3 length: 16 residues. The CDR3 DNA reads TGTGCCAGCAGCGCCCCCGGGGGGACAGAGGAGGATACGCAGTATTTT. Its protein is CASSAPGGTEEDTQYF.

V usage is TRBV6-5 and J usage is TRBJ2-3; the D call may be TRBD1 or TRBD2 (6 bases each). CDR1 is MNHEY and CDR2 is SVGAGI in the germline V gene. CDR3 length equals 17 residues. V was shortened by 1 base and J by 3 bases, with 17 bases between the two germline ends. CDR3 DNA sequence: TGTGCCAGCAGTTACTTGGGGTCGGGGGCTCAAACAGATACGCAGTATTTT. It encodes CASSYLGSGAQTDTQYF.

The chain couples TRBV29-1 to TRBJ1-6, with a tentative D call TRBD1 (5 bases). Trimming stripped 6 bases from V and 7 bases from J, with 22 bases between. Per the germline V gene, CDR1 is SQVTM and CDR2 is ANQGSEA. The CDR3 has 16 amino acids. The CDR3 DNA sequence: TGCAGCGTCATCCGTGGGCCGCGGGGGGAAAATTCACCCCTCCACTTT. Protein: CSVIRGPRGENSPLHF.

This clonotype was counted between two and nine times. The V call is TRBV19, the J call TRBJ2-3; perhaps D is TRBD1 or TRBD2 (6 bases each). This CDR3 is 15 amino acids long. Between the trimmed V and J ends, which lost 4 bases and 2 bases, there was a span of 13 bases. Germline V gives CDR1 LNHDA, CDR2 SQIVND (reference sequence). The CDR3 DNA is TGTGCCAGTAGTAGCTACAGGGACTTCACAGATACGCAGTATTTT. Translating it yields CASSSYRDFTDTQYF.

In DNA, the CDR3 is TGTGCCAGCAGCCAGACCCCGGGGGCAACTGAAGCTTTCTTT. It encodes CASSQTPGATEAFF. The V and J genes are TRBV14 and TRBJ1-1, with D possibly matching TRBD1 (6 bases). The germline V and J ends were trimmed by 3 bases and 5 bases, with 13 bases remaining between them. Germline V CDR1 and CDR2: SGHDN, FVKESK. The CDR3 is made up of 14 amino acids.

The rearrangement uses TRBV12-3 or TRBV12-4 and TRBJ2-7; possible D gene TRBD1, 8 bases. The CDR3 sequence is 14 residues long. V gave up 7 bases and J gave up 2 bases, with 15 bases separating them. CDR3: CASTYRGGTYEQYF. For the CDR3, the DNA is TGTGCCAGCACCTACAGGGGGGGGACCTACGAGCAGTACTTC.

This rearrangement joins TRBV20-1 to TRBJ2-1; TRBD2 agrees at 9 bases. Germline V CDR1 and CDR2: DFQATT, SNEGSKA (reference sequence). The V gene end was trimmed by 6 bases and the J gene end by 4 bases; junction bases not matched to a gene: 7. This CDR3 contains 14 residues. CDR3 loop: CSARGGGPYNEQFF. CDR3 DNA: TGCAGTGCCCGCGGGGGGGGCCCATACAATGAGCAGTTCTTC.

This clonotype appeared a few times. J is TRBJ2-4 and V is TRBV7-9; 7 positions match TRBD1. The V gene's germline CDR1 is SEHNR and CDR2 FQNEAQ (reference sequence). With V trimmed by 5 bases and J by 2 bases, 9 bases remained unmatched. This CDR3 is built from 16 residues. The CDR3 DNA sequence: TGTGCCAGCAGCCCTCGGACAGGTACAACCAAAAACATTCAGTACTTC. It yields the protein CASSPRTGTTKNIQYF. The variable domain in full, completed from reference TRBV7-9 and TRBJ2-4, reads DTGVSQNPRHKITKRGQNVTFRCDPISEHNRLYWYRQTLGQGPEFLTYFQNEAQLEKSRLLSDRFSAERPKGSFSTLEIQRTEQGDSAMYLCASSPRTGTTKNIQYFGAGTRLSVL.

Only a few counts were recorded for this clonotype. The rearrangement uses TRBV6-6 and TRBJ2-7; 12 nucleotides agree with TRBD2. J was trimmed by 4 bases and V by 2 bases; bases with no gene match: 6. The germline CDR1 and CDR2 sequences are MNHNY and SVGAGI (reference sequence). This CDR3 is built from 16 residues. The CDR3 DNA reads as TGTGCCAGCAGTTACCGGGCTAGCGGGGGGGGTTACGAGCAGTACTTC. Encoded protein: CASSYRASGGGYEQYF.

In its sample, this clonotype was seen a few times. The junction differs from germline at one of its ends, possibly a read error. The chain has TRBV20-1 and TRBJ2-1, with no clear D. This CDR3 spans 12 amino acids. Germline CDR1 DFQATT, CDR2 SNEGSKA (reference sequence). The CDR3 DNA reads as TGCAGTACTCTAGTTGGCGAGAATGGGCAGTTCTTC. This gives the protein CSTLVGENGQFF.

This clonotype was recorded at least ten times. The chain combines TRBV5-1 with TRBJ2-5, with 7 bases identical to TRBD1. CDR3 length equals 13 residues. Per germline, CDR1 SGHRS and CDR2 YFSETQ. V was pared by 5 bases and J by 5 bases, with 6 bases of the junction left unmatched. The CDR3 nucleotides read TGCGCCAGCAGTCCCGACAGGGCGGAGACCCAGTACTTC. This sequence encodes CASSPDRAETQYF.

This clonotype was counted a few times. This sequence joins TRBV7-9 and TRBJ2-5, with 10 nucleotides matching TRBD2. The J call may be incorrect, as the DNA end agrees better with TRBJ2-1. Germline CDR1 is SEHNR and CDR2 is FQNEAQ (reference sequence). The CDR3 length is 15 residues. The CDR3 region is CASSLKLAGNDEQFF. The CDR3 coding sequence is TGTGCCAGCAGCTTAAAACTAGCGGGGAACGATGAGCAGTTCTTC.

V and J are TRBV10-3 and TRBJ2-7; the match to TRBD2 covers 7 bases. Unmatched junction bases numbered 3, after V lost 5 bases and J lost 5 bases. CDR3 length: 12 residues. Germline lookup yields CDR1 ENHRY and CDR2 SYGVKD. CDR3 coding DNA: TGTGCCATCAGTCGGACTAGTGACGAGCAGTACTTC. Encoded protein: CAISRTSDEQYF.

V and J are TRBV10-3 and TRBJ1-1; the match to TRBD1 covers 8 bases. The CDR3 has 14 amino acids. Trimming took 7 bases from V and 5 from J; bases not matched to a gene: 9. CDR1 is ENHRY, CDR2 SYGVKD, per germline. The CDR3 DNA reads as TGTGCCATCAACGAAGGACAGGGTCGGACTGAAGCTTTCTTT. It encodes CAINEGQGRTEAFF.